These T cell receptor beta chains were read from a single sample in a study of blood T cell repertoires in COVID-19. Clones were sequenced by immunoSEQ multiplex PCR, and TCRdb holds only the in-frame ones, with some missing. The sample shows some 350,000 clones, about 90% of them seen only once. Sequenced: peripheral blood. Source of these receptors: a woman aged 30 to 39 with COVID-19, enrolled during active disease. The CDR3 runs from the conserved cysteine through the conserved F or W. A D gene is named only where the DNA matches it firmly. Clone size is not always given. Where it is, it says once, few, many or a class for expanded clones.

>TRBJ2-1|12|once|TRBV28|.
CASRVSGNEQFF
TGTGCCAGCAGGGTTTCGGGGAATGAGCAGTTCTTC
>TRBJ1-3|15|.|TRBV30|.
CAWSPPGGTGNTIYF
TGTGCCTGGAGCCCCCCGGGAGGGACGGGAAACACCATATATTTT
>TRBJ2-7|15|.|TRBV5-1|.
CASSSTGRDPYEQYF
TGCGCCAGCAGCTCTACAGGCCGTGATCCCTACGAGCAGTACTTC
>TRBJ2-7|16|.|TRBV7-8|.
CASSLGRRDDSYEQYF
TGTGCCAGCAGCTTAGGAAGGAGGGACGACTCCTACGAGCAGTACTTC
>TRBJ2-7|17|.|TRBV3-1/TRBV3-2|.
CASSQVWRDGSSYEQYF
TGTGCCAGCAGCCAAGTGTGGAGGGACGGGAGCTCCTACGAGCAGTACTTC
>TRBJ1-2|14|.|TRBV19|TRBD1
CASRRTGENYGYTF
TGTGCCAGTAGAAGGACAGGGGAGAACTATGGCTACACCTTC
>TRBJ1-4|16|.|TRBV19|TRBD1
CASSMGQGRRNEKLFF
TGTGCCAGTAGTATGGGACAGGGGCGCCGTAATGAAAAACTGTTTTTT
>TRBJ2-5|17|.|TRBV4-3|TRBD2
CASSQNSGRIGEETQYF
TGCGCCAGCAGCCAAAATAGCGGGAGGATTGGGGAAGAGACCCAGTACTTC
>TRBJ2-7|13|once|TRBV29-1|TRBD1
CSVGGQGSYEQYF
TGCAGCGTTGGGGGACAGGGGTCCTACGAGCAGTACTTC
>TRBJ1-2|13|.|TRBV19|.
CASSQVGAEGYTF
TGTGCCAGTAGCCAGGTGGGGGCGGAAGGCTACACCTTC
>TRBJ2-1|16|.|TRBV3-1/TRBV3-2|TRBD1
CASSPAGTGRYNEQFF
TGTGCCAGCAGCCCGGCCGGGACAGGGCGCTACAATGAGCAGTTCTTC
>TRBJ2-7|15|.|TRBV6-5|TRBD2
CASSRRGGQGYEQYF
TGTGCCAGCAGCAGACGGGGGGGCCAGGGCTACGAGCAGTACTTC
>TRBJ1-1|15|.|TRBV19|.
CASSMARFVNTEAFF
TGTGCCAGTAGTATGGCCAGGTTTGTGAACACTGAAGCTTTCTTT
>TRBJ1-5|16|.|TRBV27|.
CASRRSNRAQYQPQHF
TGTGCCAGCAGGAGGAGTAACAGGGCGCAGTACCAGCCCCAGCATTTT
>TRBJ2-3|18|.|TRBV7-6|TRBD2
CASSLAVAVAGMTDTQYF
TGTGCCAGCAGCTTAGCTGTTGCGGTAGCGGGGATGACAGATACGCAGTATTTT
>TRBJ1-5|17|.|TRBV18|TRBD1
CASSASVQGVGNQPQHF
TGTGCCAGCTCAGCGTCGGTCCAGGGGGTTGGCAATCAGCCCCAGCATTTT
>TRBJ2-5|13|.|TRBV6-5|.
CASGGGHDETQYF
TGTGCCAGCGGGGGGGGGCATGATGAGACCCAGTACTTC
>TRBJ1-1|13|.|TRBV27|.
CASKSQLNTEAFF
TGTGCCAGCAAATCGCAGTTGAACACTGAAGCTTTCTTT
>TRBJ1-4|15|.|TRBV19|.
CASSIVGNPNEKLFF
TGTGCCAGTAGTATTGTTGGCAACCCTAATGAAAAACTGTTTTTT
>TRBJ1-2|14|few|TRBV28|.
CASSRLRDTAGYTF
TGTGCCAGCAGTCGACTCCGGGACACAGCTGGCTACACCTTC
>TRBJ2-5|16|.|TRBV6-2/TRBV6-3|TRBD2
CASSYVGAGGQETQYF
TGTGCCAGCAGTTACGTCGGAGCGGGGGGCCAAGAGACCCAGTACTTC
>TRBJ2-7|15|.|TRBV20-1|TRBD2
CSASFGAGSSYEQYF
TGCAGTGCTAGTTTCGGAGCGGGAAGCTCCTACGAGCAGTACTTC
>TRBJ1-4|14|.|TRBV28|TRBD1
CASSKGTGGEKLFF
TGTGCCAGCAGTAAGGGAACAGGGGGTGAAAAACTGTTTTTT
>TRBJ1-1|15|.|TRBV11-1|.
CASRGEAAMNTEAFF
TGTGCCAGCCGGGGGGAGGCAGCGATGAACACTGAAGCTTTCTTT
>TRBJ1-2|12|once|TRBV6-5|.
CASSRGAGGYTF
TGTGCCAGCAGCCGGGGGGCGGGCGGCTACACCTTC
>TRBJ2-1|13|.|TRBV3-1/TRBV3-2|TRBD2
CASGTSGSAEQFF
TGTGCCAGCGGGACTAGCGGGAGTGCTGAGCAGTTCTTC
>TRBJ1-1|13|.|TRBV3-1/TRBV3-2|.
CASSQVAGTEAFF
TGTGCCAGCAGCCAAGTGGCGGGCACTGAAGCTTTCTTT
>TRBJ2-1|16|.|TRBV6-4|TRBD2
CASSDPAGTSYNEQFF
TGTGCCAGCAGTGACCCCGCCGGGACTAGCTACAATGAGCAGTTCTTC
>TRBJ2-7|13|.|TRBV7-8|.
CASSSSFLYEQYF
TGTGCCAGCAGCTCGAGTTTCCTGTACGAGCAGTACTTC
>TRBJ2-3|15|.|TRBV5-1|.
CASSDTGQDTDTQYF
TGCGCCAGCAGCGACACAGGGCAAGACACAGATACGCAGTATTTT
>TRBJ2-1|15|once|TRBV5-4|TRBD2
CASSSTSDAYNEQFF
TGTGCCAGCAGCTCCACTAGCGACGCCTACAATGAGCAGTTCTTC
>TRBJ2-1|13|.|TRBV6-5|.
CASGSTSGNEQFF
TGTGCCAGCGGATCCACTAGTGGCAATGAGCAGTTCTTC
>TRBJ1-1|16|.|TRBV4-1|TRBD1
CASSQDQGQRNTEAFF
TGCGCCAGCAGCCAAGACCAGGGACAGAGGAACACTGAAGCTTTCTTT
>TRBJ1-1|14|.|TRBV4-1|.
CASSQGASNTEAFF
TGCGCCAGCAGCCAGGGGGCGTCGAACACTGAAGCTTTCTTT
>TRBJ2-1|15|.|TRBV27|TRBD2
CASSLLAGGYNEQFF
TGTGCCAGCAGTTTATTAGCGGGGGGGTACAATGAGCAGTTCTTC
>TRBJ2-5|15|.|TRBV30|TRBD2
CAWSLSGRWGETQYF
TGTGCCTGGAGCCTCAGCGGGAGATGGGGTGAGACCCAGTACTTC
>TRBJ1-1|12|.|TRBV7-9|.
CASSLVGGEAFF
TGTGCCAGCAGCTTAGTAGGCGGTGAAGCTTTCTTT
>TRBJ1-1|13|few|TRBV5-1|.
CASSTSRNTEAFF
TGCGCCAGCAGCACCAGTCGGAACACTGAAGCTTTCTTT
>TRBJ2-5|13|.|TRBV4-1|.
CASSQWRKETQYF
TGCGCCAGCAGCCAATGGAGAAAAGAGACCCAGTACTTC
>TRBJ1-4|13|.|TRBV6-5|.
CATRRATNEKLFF
TGTGCCACCCGTCGGGCAACTAATGAAAAACTGTTTTTT
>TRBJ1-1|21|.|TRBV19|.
CASSMTLMGPGHRRRDTEAFF
TGTGCCAGTAGTATGACATTAATGGGTCCGGGACATCGTCGTCGCGACACTGAAGCTTTCTTT